A selection of T cell receptor beta chains follows, all from one sample in a study of blood T cell repertoires in COVID-19. TCRdb's table, derived via immunoSEQ multiplex PCR, lists solely in-frame clones and lacks some. The sample records about 180,000 clones, over 75% being singletons. Sequences were obtained from peripheral blood. These receptors were obtained from a man aged 55 to 70 with acute or convalescent COVID-19. CDR3s include the opening cysteine and the closing phenylalanine or tryptophan. A D gene is named only where the DNA matches it firmly. Not all rows give a size; the values are once, few, many and, for expanded clones, a class.

j_call d_call v_call clone_size cdr3_aa cdr3_nt
TRBJ1-3 NA TRBV9 NA CASSVDRSGNTIYF TGTGCCAGCAGCGTAGATAGATCTGGAAACACCATATATTTT
TRBJ2-3 NA TRBV15 NA CATSPERGIRRTDTQYF TGTGCCACCAGCCCAGAAAGGGGGATTAGGAGGACAGATACGCAGTATTTT
TRBJ2-1 NA TRBV10-3 NA CAISDKPGEQFF TGTGCCATCAGTGACAAGCCGGGAGAGCAGTTCTTC
TRBJ2-7 NA TRBV28 NA CASSFRVSSYEQYF TGTGCCAGCAGTTTCAGGGTCTCCTCCTACGAGCAGTACTTC
TRBJ2-7 NA TRBV6-1 NA CASSEMQVLYEQYF TGTGCCAGCAGTGAAATGCAGGTTCTCTACGAGCAGTACTTC
TRBJ2-3 NA TRBV18 NA CASSLLAASSTDTQYF TGTGCCAGCTCGCTACTAGCTGCCTCTAGCACAGATACGCAGTATTTT
TRBJ2-7 TRBD2 TRBV13 NA CASSSLLAGVYEQYF TGTGCCAGCAGCTCTCTGTTAGCGGGAGTCTACGAGCAGTACTTC
TRBJ2-7 NA TRBV28 once CASNPRGTSYEQYF TGTGCCAGCAACCCAAGAGGGACATCCTACGAGCAGTACTTC
TRBJ2-1 TRBD2 TRBV7-2 NA CASSLARSSGSYNEQFF TGTGCCAGCAGCTTAGCGCGGTCTAGCGGGTCCTACAATGAGCAGTTCTTC
TRBJ1-6 TRBD1 TRBV4-1 NA CASSQGTGAYNSPLHF TGCGCCAGCAGCCAAGGGACAGGGGCGTATAATTCACCCCTCCACTTT
TRBJ2-7 NA TRBV4-2 NA CASSQDPEGEQYF TGTGCCAGCAGCCAAGATCCAGAGGGCGAGCAGTACTTC
TRBJ2-3 NA TRBV27 NA CASSLEKRADTQYF TGTGCCAGCAGTTTAGAGAAGAGGGCAGATACGCAGTATTTT
TRBJ2-3 TRBD2 TRBV6-2/TRBV6-3 few CASSSWPLAGGPDTQYF TGTGCCAGCAGTTCTTGGCCACTAGCGGGAGGGCCAGATACGCAGTATTTT
TRBJ1-5 NA TRBV11-2 NA CASSLDSHLQPQHF TGTGCCAGCAGCCTCGACAGTCACCTTCAGCCCCAGCATTTT
TRBJ2-7 NA TRBV7-8 NA CASRITGKQYF TGTGCCAGCAGAATCACAGGGAAGCAGTACTTC
TRBJ2-7 NA TRBV30 few CAWSVERAEQYF TGTGCCTGGAGTGTAGAGAGGGCCGAGCAGTACTTC
TRBJ1-2 TRBD1 TRBV9 NA CASSGTGGLNYGYTF TGTGCCAGCAGCGGAACAGGGGGCCTTAACTATGGCTACACCTTC
TRBJ2-1 NA TRBV27 NA CASSSFGEKRNNEQFF TGTGCCAGCAGTTCCTTCGGGGAGAAGAGAAACAATGAGCAGTTCTTC
TRBJ2-1 TRBD2 TRBV18 NA CASSSGLGTGEQFF TGTGCCAGCTCATCGGGACTAGGTACGGGTGAGCAGTTCTTC
TRBJ2-7 TRBD1 TRBV6-6 NA CASSKTGANYEQYF TGTGCCAGCAGTAAAACAGGGGCCAACTACGAGCAGTACTTC
TRBJ2-2 NA TRBV9 NA CASSVGGLGSGGGELFF TGTGCCAGCAGCGTAGGGGGGTTGGGTAGCGGCGGCGGGGAGCTGTTTTTT
TRBJ1-1 NA TRBV4-2 NA CASSQAAGGGTEAFF TGTGCCAGCAGCCAAGCTGCCGGAGGAGGAACTGAAGCTTTCTTT
TRBJ2-6 NA TRBV7-2 NA CASSLVNSGANVLTF TGTGCCAGCAGCTTAGTAAACTCTGGGGCCAACGTCCTGACTTTC
TRBJ2-3 NA TRBV7-9 NA CASSSDRSTDTQYF TGTGCCAGCAGCTCAGACAGGAGCACAGATACGCAGTATTTT
TRBJ1-5 TRBD1 TRBV24-1 NA CATRTGTGKSNQPQHF TGTGCCACCAGAACCGGGACAGGGAAAAGCAATCAGCCCCAGCATTTT
TRBJ2-7 TRBD2 TRBV3-1/TRBV3-2 NA CASSHRWGGSSYEQYF TGTGCCAGCAGCCACAGATGGGGCGGGAGCTCCTACGAGCAGTACTTC